This TCR beta chain was identified during a study of T-cell reconstitution after alpha-beta-depleted transplantation in children. Preparing the TCRbeta library involved the use of unique molecular identifiers. TCRdb redid the calling of the PCR reads with MiXCR, one entry per CDR3 protein. The sample has fewer than 550,000 distinct CDR3 sequences; about 11% are singletons. Germline values: CDR1 SEHNR, CDR2 FQNEAQ (reference sequence). Between the trimmed V and J ends, which lost 0 bases and 3 bases, there was a span of 9 bases. This CDR3 region has 14 residues. This clonotype was seen at least ten times.

The TCR comes from a child aged 2-15 years with inherited bone marrow failure, due to receive a stem cell transplant. The chain joins TRBV7-9 to TRBJ2-7; possible D gene TRBD1, 6 bases. The source material was PBMCs, sampled before TCRalphabeta/CD19-depleted stem cell transplant. The CDR3 region has the DNA TGTGCCAGCAGCTTAGCGAACAGGGACTACGAGCAGTACTTC. It translates to CASSLANRDYEQYF.